The rows below give T cell receptor beta chains drawn from one sample of a study of CD8 T cells in ankylosing spondylitis. A single record per CDR3 protein comes from TCRdb applying MiXCR to the 5' RACE reads. This sample yields 180,000 or so distinct CDR3 sequences, of which 11% are seen a single time; almost 30% belongs to the top ten. Sequencing was performed on blood, either unsorted or a sorted T cell fraction (not recorded which). Every receptor here comes from a male donor with ankylosing spondylitis or in good health (not recorded which). Each CDR3 is given with its conserved first and last residue. Fields, in order: J gene, V gene, clone size, CDR3 protein. The size entry is marked missing in some rows and otherwise reads once, few, many or a size class.

>TRBJ2-1|TRBV3-1|many
CASSQARREQFF
>TRBJ2-1|TRBV3-1|many
CASSQNPGQAHDPFF
>TRBJ2-3|TRBV5-5|many
CASSPLPGTSVTDTQYF
>TRBJ2-7|TRBV11-2|.
CASSLSGASSYEQYF
>TRBJ2-7|TRBV6-5|.
CASSSSTGTGEPYEQYF
>TRBJ2-1|TRBV15|.
CATSRVKAGGLYNEQFF
>TRBJ2-2|TRBV4-2|.
CASSSLAGGDTGELFF
>TRBJ1-3|TRBV5-1|many
CASSWDSGNTIYF
>TRBJ2-7|TRBV5-1|many
CASSQALAGLDEQYF
>TRBJ1-5|TRBV30|few
CAWSGTAVNQPQHF
>TRBJ2-2|TRBV7-2|.
CASSQSGAGELFF
>TRBJ2-7|TRBV6-1|.
CASREIPSSYEQYF
>TRBJ1-1|TRBV11-2|.
CASSWGRGDTEAFF
>TRBJ2-2|TRBV6-5|.
CASSYSSGAITGELFF
>TRBJ2-3|TRBV5-1|many
CASSLGQGGITDTQYF
>TRBJ2-7|TRBV20-1|.
CSARDRAHLTYEQYF
>TRBJ2-7|TRBV7-9|.
CASSPWRDRDPYEQYF
>TRBJ1-1|TRBV7-9|.
CASSWTATEAFF
>TRBJ1-2|TRBV12-3/TRBV12-4|.
CASSFRGDGYTF
>TRBJ2-2|TRBV5-1|many
CASRLQGGNTGELFF
>TRBJ1-1|TRBV5-1|few
CASGPGTGSGNTEAFF
>TRBJ2-1|TRBV20-1|many
CSARDLGSDSGSGRQFF
>TRBJ1-1|TRBV20-1|many
CISRNTEAFF
>TRBJ1-4|TRBV20-1|.
CSASGQGNEKLFF
>TRBJ1-2|TRBV11-2|few
CASSDDRATYGYTF
>TRBJ2-3|TRBV11-2|.
CASSSGGRSIGTSLRYTQYF
>TRBJ1-5|TRBV7-9|.
CASSMDREGRQPQHF
>TRBJ2-1|TRBV4-2|.
CASSQEPLLAGGFPYNEQFF
>TRBJ1-4|TRBV12-3/TRBV12-4|many
CASRSRGGGAEKLFF
>TRBJ2-5|TRBV12-3/TRBV12-4|many
CASSPFRGETQYF
>TRBJ2-7|TRBV7-2|few
CASSLFLGSYEQYF
>TRBJ1-5|TRBV7-2|.
CAISRDPGTREQPQHF
>TRBJ1-1|TRBV7-7|many
CASSSPVGLNTEAFF
>TRBJ1-2|TRBV12-3/TRBV12-4|many
CASSRSTGSYGYTF
>TRBJ2-1|TRBV12-3/TRBV12-4|many
CASSYSRLARNNEQFF
>TRBJ2-7|TRBV7-9|many
CASSLSEGKEYF
>TRBJ2-7|TRBV6-1|many
CASSRQGGDSFYEQYF
>TRBJ2-3|TRBV29-1|medium-sized
CSVRTGGHDTQYF
>TRBJ2-2|TRBV9|.
CASSGTGAYTGELFF
>TRBJ2-1|TRBV6-2/TRBV6-3|many
CASSLRKANEQFF
>TRBJ1-5|TRBV10-3|many
CAISPGQGDQPQHF
>TRBJ1-2|TRBV18|.
CASSRRGGQNYGYTF
>TRBJ1-2|TRBV4-2|many
CASSQRDRDYGYTF
>TRBJ1-5|TRBV18|many
CASSASGSNQPQHF
>TRBJ1-5|TRBV19|many
CASRTGSNQPQHF
>TRBJ1-2|TRBV7-9|.
CASSLGEKGYGYTF
>TRBJ1-1|TRBV30|few
CAWIQAARQAFF
>TRBJ1-2|TRBV21-1|many
CASPKGEIDGYTF
>TRBJ2-5|TRBV27|many
CASRRQGQVGETQYF
>TRBJ2-1|TRBV27|many
CASSPDKVAGGNEQFF
>TRBJ2-5|TRBV9|many
CASSVGLAGSVETQYF
>TRBJ1-4|TRBV4-1|.
CAAGGATNEKLFF
>TRBJ2-5|TRBV12-3/TRBV12-4|.
CASTLSGVEETQYF
>TRBJ1-2|TRBV6-5|many
CASSSQGARYGYTF
>TRBJ1-1|TRBV5-1|few
CASSWGRDRGAFF
>TRBJ2-3|TRBV15|.
CATSRDRVGTDTQYF